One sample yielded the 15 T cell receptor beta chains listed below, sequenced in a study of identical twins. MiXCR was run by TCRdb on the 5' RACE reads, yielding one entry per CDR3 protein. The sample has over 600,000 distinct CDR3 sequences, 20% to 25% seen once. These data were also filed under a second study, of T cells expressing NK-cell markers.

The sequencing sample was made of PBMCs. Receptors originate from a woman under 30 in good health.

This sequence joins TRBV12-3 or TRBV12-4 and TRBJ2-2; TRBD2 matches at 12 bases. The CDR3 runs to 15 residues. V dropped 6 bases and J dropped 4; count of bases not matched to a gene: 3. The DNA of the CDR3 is TGTGCCAGCAGGGTGACTAGCGGGGGCACCGGGGAGCTGTTTTTT. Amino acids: CASRVTSGGTGELFF.

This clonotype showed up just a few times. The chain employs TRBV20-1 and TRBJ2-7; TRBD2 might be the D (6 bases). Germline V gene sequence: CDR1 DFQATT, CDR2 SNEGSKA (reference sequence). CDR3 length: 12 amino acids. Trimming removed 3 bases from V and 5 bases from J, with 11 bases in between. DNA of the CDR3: TGCAGTGCTAGCGGGAGTTCGAACGAGCAGTACTTC. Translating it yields CSASGSSNEQYF.

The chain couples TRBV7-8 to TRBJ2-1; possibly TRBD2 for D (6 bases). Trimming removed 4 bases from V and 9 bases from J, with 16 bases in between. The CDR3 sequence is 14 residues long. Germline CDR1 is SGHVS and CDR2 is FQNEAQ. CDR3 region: CASSSLTSSGEQFF. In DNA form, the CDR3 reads TGTGCCAGCAGCTCCTTGACTAGTAGCGGTGAGCAGTTCTTC. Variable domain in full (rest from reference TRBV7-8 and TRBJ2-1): GAGVSQSPRYKVAKRGQDVALRCDPISGHVSLFWYQQALGQGPEFLTYFQNEAQLDKSGLPSDRFFAERPEGSVSTLKIQRTQQEDSAVYLCASSSLTSSGEQFFGPGTRLTVL.

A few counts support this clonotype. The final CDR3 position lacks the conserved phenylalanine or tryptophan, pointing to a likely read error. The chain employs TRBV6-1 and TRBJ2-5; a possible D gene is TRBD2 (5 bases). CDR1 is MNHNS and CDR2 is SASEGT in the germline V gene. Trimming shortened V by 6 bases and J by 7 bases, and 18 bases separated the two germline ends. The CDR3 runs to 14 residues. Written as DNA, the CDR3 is TGTGCCAGCAGAGCTCGAGGGATTTCGGCGACCCAGTACCTC. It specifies CASRARGISATQYL.

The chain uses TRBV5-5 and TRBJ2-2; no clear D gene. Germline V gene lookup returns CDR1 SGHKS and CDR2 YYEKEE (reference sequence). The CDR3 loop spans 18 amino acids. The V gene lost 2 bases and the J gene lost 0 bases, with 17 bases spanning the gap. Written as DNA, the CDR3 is TGTGCCAGCAGCTTTAGACGGAGCTCCGTTTCGAACACCGGGGAGCTGTTTTTT. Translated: CASSFRRSSVSNTGELFF.

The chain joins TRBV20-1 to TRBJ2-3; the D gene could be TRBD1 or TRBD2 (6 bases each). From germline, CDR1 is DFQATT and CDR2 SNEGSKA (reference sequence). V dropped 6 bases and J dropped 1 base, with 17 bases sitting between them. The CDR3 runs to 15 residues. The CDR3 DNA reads TGCAGTGCCAAGGTCCCCGGGGGCGGCACAGATACGCAGTATTTT. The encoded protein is CSAKVPGGGTDTQYF.

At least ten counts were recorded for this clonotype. This CDR3 reads CAISDAYSSYNEQFF. Written as DNA, the CDR3 is TGTGCCATCAGTGATGCTTACAGCTCCTACAATGAGCAGTTCTTC. The gene calls are TRBV10-3 and TRBJ2-1, with D hard to call. CDR3 size: 15 residues. The germline V and J ends were trimmed by 3 bases and 0 bases, with 9 bases remaining between them. Germline CDR1 is ENHRY and CDR2 is SYGVKD.

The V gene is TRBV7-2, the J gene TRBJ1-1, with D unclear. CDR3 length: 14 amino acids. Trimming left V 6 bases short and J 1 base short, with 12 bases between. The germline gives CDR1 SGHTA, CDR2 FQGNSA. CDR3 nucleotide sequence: TGTGCCAGCAGTCGGACCATCGGGAACACTGAAGCTTTCTTT. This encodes CASSRTIGNTEAFF.

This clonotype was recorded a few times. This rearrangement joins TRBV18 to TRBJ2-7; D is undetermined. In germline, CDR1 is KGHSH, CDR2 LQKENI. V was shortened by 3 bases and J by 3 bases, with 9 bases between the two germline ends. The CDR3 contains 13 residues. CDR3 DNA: TGTGCCAGCTCACCGGGCGCCTACTACGAGCAGTACTTC. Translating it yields CASSPGAYYEQYF.

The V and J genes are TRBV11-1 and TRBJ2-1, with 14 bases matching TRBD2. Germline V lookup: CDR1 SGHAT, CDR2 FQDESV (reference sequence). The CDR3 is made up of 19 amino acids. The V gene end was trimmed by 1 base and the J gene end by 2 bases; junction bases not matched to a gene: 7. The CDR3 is CASSLEGLAGGRTYNEQFF. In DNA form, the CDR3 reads TGTGCCAGCAGCTTAGAAGGACTAGCGGGAGGCCGAACCTACAATGAGCAGTTCTTC.

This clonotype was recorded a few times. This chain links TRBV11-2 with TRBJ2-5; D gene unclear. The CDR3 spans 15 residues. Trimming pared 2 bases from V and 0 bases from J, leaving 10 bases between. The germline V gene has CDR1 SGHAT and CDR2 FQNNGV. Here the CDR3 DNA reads TGTGCCAGCAGCTTAATAGGCTCGTACCAAGAGACCCAGTACTTC. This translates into CASSLIGSYQETQYF.

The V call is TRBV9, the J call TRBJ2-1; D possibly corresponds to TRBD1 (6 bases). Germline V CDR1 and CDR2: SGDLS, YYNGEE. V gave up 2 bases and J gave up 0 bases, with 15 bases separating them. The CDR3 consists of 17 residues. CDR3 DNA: TGTGCCAGCAGCGTGACCCGGGACAAGAGCTCCTACAATGAGCAGTTCTTC. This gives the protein CASSVTRDKSSYNEQFF. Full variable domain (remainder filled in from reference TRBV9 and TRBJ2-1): DSGVTQTPKHLITATGQRVTLRCSPRSGDLSVYWYQQSLDQGLQFLIQYYNGEERAKGNILERFSAQQFPDLHSELNLSSLELGDSALYFCASSVTRDKSSYNEQFFGPGTRLTVL.

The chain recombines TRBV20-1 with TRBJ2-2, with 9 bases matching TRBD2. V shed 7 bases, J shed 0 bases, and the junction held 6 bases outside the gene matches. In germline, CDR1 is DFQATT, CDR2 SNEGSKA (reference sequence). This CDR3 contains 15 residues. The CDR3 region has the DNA TGCAGTGTACTAGCGGGCCCCTCGAACACCGGGGAGCTGTTTTTT. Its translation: CSVLAGPSNTGELFF.

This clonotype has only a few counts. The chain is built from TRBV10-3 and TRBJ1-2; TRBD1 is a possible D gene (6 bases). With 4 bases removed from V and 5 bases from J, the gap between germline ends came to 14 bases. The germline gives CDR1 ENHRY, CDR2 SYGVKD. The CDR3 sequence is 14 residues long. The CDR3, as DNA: TGTGCCATCAGTGTGGTGTCAGGGGAATATGGCTACACCTTC. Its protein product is CAISVVSGEYGYTF.

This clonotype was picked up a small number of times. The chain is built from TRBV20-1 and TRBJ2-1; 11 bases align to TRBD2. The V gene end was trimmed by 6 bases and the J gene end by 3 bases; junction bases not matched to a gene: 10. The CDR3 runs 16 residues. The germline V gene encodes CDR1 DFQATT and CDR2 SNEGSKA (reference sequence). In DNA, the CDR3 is TGCAGTGCCAAACCCGCTAGCGGGAGGCTCTACAATGAGCAGTTCTTC. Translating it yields CSAKPASGRLYNEQFF.